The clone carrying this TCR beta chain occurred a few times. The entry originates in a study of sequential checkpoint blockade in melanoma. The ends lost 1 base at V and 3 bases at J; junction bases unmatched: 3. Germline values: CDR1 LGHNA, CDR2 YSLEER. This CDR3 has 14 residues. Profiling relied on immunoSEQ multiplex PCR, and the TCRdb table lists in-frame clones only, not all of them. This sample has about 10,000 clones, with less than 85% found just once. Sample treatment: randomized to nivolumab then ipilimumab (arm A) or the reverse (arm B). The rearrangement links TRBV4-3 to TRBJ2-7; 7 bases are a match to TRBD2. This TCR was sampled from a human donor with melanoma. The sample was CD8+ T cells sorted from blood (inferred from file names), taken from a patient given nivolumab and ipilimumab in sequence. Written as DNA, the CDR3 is TGCGCCAGCAGCCAAGCCGGGGGGAGCTACGAGCAGTACTTC. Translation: CASSQAGGSYEQYF.